A single count supports the clone carrying this T cell receptor (beta chain). The antigen remains undetermined. The data were obtained in a study of shared clonotypes between healthy human individuals. Regarding the study as a whole: Among several donors, roughly 5.5% of naive CD4 clonotypes were found in common.

Naive CD8 isolation took CD45RO-negative cells positively selected for CCR7 and excluded terminally differentiated effector memory CD45RA+ cells. Every one of the donors was a Caucasian adult that lived in Nashville, Tennessee. Genomic DNA from each subset was divided evenly over several immunoSEQ plates. Here immunoSEQ multiplex PCR was the method, and the copy in TCRdb shows in-frame clones only, minus some. The sample carries over 2 million clones, just under 95% recorded once. The sample taken for sequencing was naive CD8+ T cells sorted from blood. The origin of this receptor is a man between 18 and 35 years old in good health.

This CDR3 reads CASSQLTGTGDEQFF. The CDR3 DNA reads as TGCGCCAGCAGCCAGCTCACCGGGACAGGGGATGAGCAGTTCTTC. The chain combines TRBV4-3 with TRBJ2-1; TRBD1 matches at 10 bases. Germline CDR1 reads LGHNA; CDR2 reads YSLEER. J lost 8 bases, V lost 3 bases, and 7 bases had no gene match. This CDR3 region has 15 residues.